This TCR beta chain originates from a study of tumor-infiltrating lymphocytes in primary liver carcinoma. On the study more broadly: Ranging in age from 30 to 69 years, the patients were men and women.

A word on this clonotype: The junction and the germline gene differ at one end; a read error may be behind it.

In addition to blood RNA drawn from unsorted whole blood, germline DNA was extracted. TCR beta cDNA was prepared out of around 460 ng total RNA by means of a constant-region primer. Sequencing libraries for TCR beta derived from three nested multiplex PCR rounds that used slightly modified ARM-PCR. A C-beta reverse primer was combined with TRBV1-TRBV30 forward primers in the first two PCR rounds, and each round had approximately 9 cycles. TCRdb re-called the multiplex PCR reads with MiXCR, one entry per CDR3 protein. Here the sample spans approximately 300,000 distinct CDR3 sequences, over 55% being singletons. The V gene's germline CDR1 is SGHAT and CDR2 FQNNGV. This CDR3 has 14 amino acids.

This chain connects TRBV11-2 to TRBJ2-5; D perhaps matches TRBD1 (6 bases). The material sequenced was peripheral blood. The sequence was collected from a man aged 40-55 years with primary liver carcinoma and hepatitis B virus infection. The CDR3 is CASGLYRDRETQYF. CDR3 coding DNA: TGTGCCAGCGGCTTATACAGGGATAGGGAGACCCAATACTTC. The complete variable domain, with remaining parts taken from reference TRBV11-2 and TRBJ2-5, reads EAGVAQSPRYKIIEKRQSVAFWCNPISGHATLYWYQQILGQGPKLLIQFQNNGVVDDSQLPKDRFSAERLKGVDSTLKIQPAKLEDSAVYLCASGLYRDRETQYFGPGTRLLVL.